These 2 T cell receptor beta chains were sequenced from one sample in a study of blood T cell repertoires in COVID-19. The repertoire was sequenced with immunoSEQ multiplex PCR; TCRdb's copy has only in-frame clones and lacks some. The repertoire holds some 290,000 clones, with roughly nine tenths as singletons. The source material was peripheral blood. The source is a woman aged 25 to 39 with COVID-19, enrolled during active disease.

The CDR3 region has the DNA TGTGCCAGCAGCTTAACTAGCGGGGGGGCCGGAGAGACCCAGTACTTC. This sequence encodes CASSLTSGGAGETQYF. This sequence joins TRBV5-4 and TRBJ2-5; 13 bases map to TRBD2. CDR1 and CDR2 (germline): SGHNT, YYREEE (reference sequence). CDR3 length equals 16 residues. J gave up 4 bases and V 2 bases, and 5 bases lay outside the gene matches.

The V gene is TRBV5-1, the J gene TRBJ2-3; TRBD2 matches at 11 bases. Germline V gene data show CDR1 as SGHRS and CDR2 as YFSETQ. The CDR3 runs 16 residues. V trimming: 0 bases; J trimming: 3 bases; junction bases outside the gene matches: 3. CDR3: CASSLGASGGTDTQYF. DNA of the CDR3: TGCGCCAGCAGCTTGGGAGCTAGCGGGGGGACAGATACGCAGTATTTT.